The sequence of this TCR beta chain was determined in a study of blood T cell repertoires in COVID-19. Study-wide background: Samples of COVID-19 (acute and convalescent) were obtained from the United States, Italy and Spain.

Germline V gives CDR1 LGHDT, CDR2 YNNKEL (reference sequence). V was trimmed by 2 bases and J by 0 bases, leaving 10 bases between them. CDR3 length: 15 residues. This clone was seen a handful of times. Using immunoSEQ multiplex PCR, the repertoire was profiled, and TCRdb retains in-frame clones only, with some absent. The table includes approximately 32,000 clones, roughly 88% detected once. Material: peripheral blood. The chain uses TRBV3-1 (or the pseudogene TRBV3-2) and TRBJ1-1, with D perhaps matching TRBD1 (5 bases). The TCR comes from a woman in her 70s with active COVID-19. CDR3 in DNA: TGTGCCAGCAGCCAACCGCAGGGTCTGAACACTGAAGCTTTCTTT. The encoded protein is CASSQPQGLNTEAFF.